This T cell receptor beta chain originates from a study of T cells expressing NK-cell markers. Whole-study context: Seven HCMV-seropositive donors and one seronegative donor made up the eight sequenced donors. Study-level results: NKG2C+ dominant clonotypes from over five donors made up roughly 1.0-8% of CD8+ T cells. The CD3+CD56-NKG2C+ fraction of several donors was likewise dominated by these clonotypes.

The CDR3 consists of 15 residues. Germline CDR1 and CDR2: SGHRS and YFSETQ. With respect to this clonotype: Its cognate antigen is unknown.

TCRdb re-analyzed the 5' RACE reads; it lists each CDR3 protein once, without DNA. The sample holds roughly 160,000 distinct CDR3 sequences. The chain couples TRBV5-1 to TRBJ2-3; absent DNA, TCRdb's TRBD1 call cannot be checked. Sequencing was performed on blood T cells: a sorted CD56 or NKG2C T cell subset, CD4+ or CD8+ T cells, or bulk PBMC T cells (not recorded which). This clonotype was obtained from a woman aged 18 to 75 in good health. CDR3 loop: CASSSLTGTTDTQYF.